This is a list of T cell receptor beta chains from one sample in a study of blood T cell repertoires in COVID-19. Sequenced by immunoSEQ multiplex PCR; TCRdb stores in-frame clones only, minus some. The data show about 94,000 clones, with about four fifths seen just once and 6.3% held by the top ten. The sample comprised peripheral blood. Receptors originate from a man in his 60s with acute or convalescent COVID-19. Each CDR3 is given with its conserved first and last residue. D genes are given only for firm matches. Some rows mark clone size as missing; the rest say once, few, many or name a class of expanded clone.

v_call,j_call,clone_size,d_call,cdr3_aa,cdr3_nt
TRBV2,TRBJ2-3,.,TRBD2,CASSERAGTSGTDTQYF,TGTGCCAGCAGTGAAAGGGCCGGGACTAGCGGCACAGATACGCAGTATTTT
TRBV5-4,TRBJ2-7,many,TRBD1,CASSIGQGAYEQYF,TGTGCCAGCAGCATAGGACAGGGAGCCTACGAGCAGTACTTC
TRBV27,TRBJ2-1,.,TRBD1,CASSRDRYFHEQFF,TGTGCCAGCAGCCGGGACAGGTATTTCCATGAGCAGTTCTTC
TRBV18,TRBJ1-4,.,TRBD1,CASSPPIVGTGDEKLFF,TGTGCCAGCTCACCACCGATCGTCGGGACAGGGGATGAAAAACTGTTTTTT
TRBV30,TRBJ1-1,.,.,CAWSNPIGMNTEAFF,TGTGCCTGGAGTAACCCGATTGGCATGAACACTGAAGCTTTCTTT
TRBV5-1,TRBJ1-6,.,TRBD1,CASSLGGQGNSPLHF,TGCGCCAGCAGCTTGGGGGGACAGGGTAATTCACCCCTCCACTTT
TRBV19,TRBJ1-2,.,.,CASRAGIYGYTF,TGTGCCAGTAGGGCAGGGATCTATGGCTACACCTTC
TRBV12-3/TRBV12-4,TRBJ2-5,.,TRBD1,CASSPDREETQYF,TGTGCCAGCAGCCCGGACAGGGAAGAGACCCAGTACTTC
TRBV14,TRBJ1-1,.,.,CASSQGTVEAFF,TGTGCCAGCAGCCAAGGCACGGTTGAAGCTTTCTTT
TRBV5-5,TRBJ1-1,.,.,CASRTTGAMNTEAFF,TGTGCCAGCAGAACAACAGGAGCTATGAACACTGAAGCTTTCTTT
TRBV25-1,TRBJ2-7,.,.,CASSGTLYRDEQYF,TGTGCCAGCAGTGGGACCCTATACAGGGACGAGCAGTACTTC
TRBV3-1/TRBV3-2,TRBJ2-1,once,TRBD2,CASSTGGSSYNEQFF,TGTGCCAGCAGCACGGGAGGGAGTTCCTACAATGAGCAGTTCTTC
TRBV18,TRBJ1-4,.,.,CASSPGPREVNEKLFF,TGTGCCAGCTCACCAGGGCCCAGGGAGGTTAATGAAAAACTGTTTTTT
TRBV7-3,TRBJ2-6,.,TRBD2,CASSPQGGSLSGANVLTF,TGTGCCAGCAGCCCTCAGGGAGGGAGTCTCTCTGGGGCCAACGTCCTGACTTTC
TRBV10-3,TRBJ1-5,.,.,CAISGSSQPQHF,TGTGCCATCAGTGGAAGTAGTCAGCCCCAGCATTTT
TRBV14,TRBJ1-2,.,.,CASSQRGHHSSGGYTF,TGTGCCAGCAGCCAAAGGGGACATCACTCCTCGGGTGGCTACACCTTC
TRBV7-2,TRBJ1-3,.,TRBD1,CASSLASTGAGNTIYF,TGTGCCAGCAGCTTAGCGTCGACAGGGGCTGGAAACACCATATATTTT
TRBV14,TRBJ1-2,once,.,CASSQDEADGYTF,TGTGCCAGCAGCCAAGATGAGGCCGATGGCTACACCTTC
TRBV28,TRBJ2-7,few,.,CASIPPDKPYEQYF,TGTGCCAGCATTCCGCCGGACAAGCCCTACGAGCAGTACTTC
TRBV2,TRBJ1-5,.,.,CASREGNQPQHF,TGTGCCAGCAGAGAGGGAAATCAGCCCCAGCATTTT
TRBV11-2,TRBJ1-4,.,.,CASSLGQSYEKLFF,TGTGCCAGCAGCTTAGGACAGTCTTACGAAAAACTGTTTTTT
TRBV28,TRBJ2-2,.,TRBD1,CASSWTGSRWELFF,TGTGCCAGCAGTTGGACAGGGAGTAGATGGGAGCTGTTTTTT
TRBV5-1,TRBJ2-7,once,.,CASSLSGGYYEQYF,TGCGCCAGCAGCTTGTCCGGCGGATACTACGAGCAGTACTTC
TRBV5-4,TRBJ1-2,.,TRBD1,CASSFRDRGHYGYTF,TGTGCCAGCAGCTTCCGGGACAGGGGGCACTATGGCTACACCTTC
TRBV15,TRBJ2-2,.,.,CATSTGGLAGELFF,TGTGCCACCAGCACTGGGGGACTGGCCGGGGAGCTGTTTTTT
TRBV19,TRBJ2-3,.,.,CASSRGGWAQYF,TGTGCCAGTAGTAGGGGGGGCTGGGCGCAGTATTTT
TRBV27,TRBJ2-2,.,.,CASRATYLNTGELFF,TGTGCCAGCAGGGCGACTTATTTGAACACCGGGGAGCTGTTTTTT
TRBV18,TRBJ1-6,.,TRBD1,CASSLGQGNSPLHF,TGTGCCAGCTCACTGGGACAGGGGAATTCACCCCTCCACTTT
TRBV7-8,TRBJ1-4,.,.,CASSLGPGREETNEKLFF,TGTGCCAGCAGCTTGGGGCCAGGCAGGGAGGAAACTAATGAAAAACTGTTTTTT
TRBV2,TRBJ1-2,.,.,CASSEEAYGYTF,TGTGCCAGCAGTGAAGAAGCATATGGCTACACCTTC
TRBV14,TRBJ1-2,once,.,CASSQIWAAGYTF,TGTGCCAGCAGCCAGATTTGGGCCGCTGGCTACACCTTC
TRBV7-2,TRBJ1-1,.,.,CASSPNAVRGTEAFF,TGTGCCAGCAGCCCAAATGCGGTGAGAGGCACTGAAGCTTTCTTT
TRBV25-1,TRBJ2-2,.,TRBD2,CASIGGSAGELFF,TGTGCCAGCATCGGGGGGTCCGCCGGGGAGCTGTTTTTT
TRBV6-4,TRBJ1-2,once,TRBD1,CASSANQGDYGYTF,TGTGCCAGCAGTGCAAACCAGGGGGACTATGGCTACACCTTC
TRBV5-1,TRBJ1-3,.,.,CASSLPGSGNTIYF,TGCGCCAGCAGCTTGCCAGGGTCTGGAAACACCATATATTTT
TRBV4-1,TRBJ2-6,.,TRBD1,CASSPRTGMLGANVLTF,TGCGCCAGCAGCCCACGGACAGGGATGCTTGGGGCCAACGTCCTGACTTTC
TRBV2,TRBJ1-4,.,TRBD1,CASSYSTGLNEKLFF,TGTGCCAGCAGTTATTCGACAGGGCTTAATGAAAAACTGTTTTTT
TRBV25-1,TRBJ2-7,.,TRBD1,CASSGARDRLSYEQYF,TGTGCCAGCAGTGGAGCTCGGGACAGGTTATCCTACGAGCAGTACTTC
TRBV24-1,TRBJ2-1,.,TRBD2,CATSDTGTSGYNEQFF,TGTGCCACCAGTGATACCGGGACTAGCGGGTACAATGAGCAGTTCTTC
TRBV6-5,TRBJ2-1,.,TRBD2,CASSYTGGDNEQFF,TGTGCCAGCAGTTACACGGGGGGAGACAATGAGCAGTTCTTC
TRBV29-1,TRBJ2-1,.,.,CSVEDPGEQFF,TGCAGCGTTGAAGATCCCGGTGAGCAGTTCTTC